Listed below are T cell receptor beta chains from one sample, sequenced in a study of blood T cell repertoires in COVID-19. Here immunoSEQ multiplex PCR was the method, and the copy in TCRdb shows in-frame clones only, minus some. The profile shows some 83,000 clones, 65% to 85% of them singletons. The source material was peripheral blood. The receptors shown here come from a man between 60 and 75 years old with active or convalescent COVID-19. CDR3s include the opening cysteine and the closing phenylalanine or tryptophan. D genes are given only for firm matches. Size is omitted from some rows. Given values are once, few, many or a class for expanded clones.

j_call d_call v_call clone_size cdr3_nt cdr3_aa
TRBJ2-7 TRBD1 TRBV19 NA TGTGCCAGTAGTACCTCAGGGGGTTTCCTTTACGAGCAGTACTTC CASSTSGGFLYEQYF
TRBJ1-1 NA TRBV7-3 few TGTGCCAGCAGCTTAACTGCGGTGAACACTGAAGCTTTCTTT CASSLTAVNTEAFF
TRBJ1-4 NA TRBV4-1 NA TGCGCCAGCAGCCAAGAACCGGGAACCGAAAAACTGTTTTTT CASSQEPGTEKLFF
TRBJ2-3 TRBD1 TRBV4-2 NA TGTGCCAGCAGTCAAGGGGACAGGGGTACAGATACGCAGTATTTT CASSQGDRGTDTQYF
TRBJ2-3 TRBD1 TRBV9 NA TGTGCCAGCAGCGTAACCGGGACAGGGGGGGGAAGAAGCACAGATACGCAGTATTTT CASSVTGTGGGRSTDTQYF
TRBJ1-5 NA TRBV7-2 NA TGTGCCAGCAGCTTAGTCCCTTATAGCAATCAGCCCCAGCATTTT CASSLVPYSNQPQHF
TRBJ1-5 NA TRBV19 NA TGTGCCAGTAGTATGTACGGGAGTCAGACCAGTCAGCCCCAGCATTTT CASSMYGSQTSQPQHF
TRBJ1-3 NA TRBV18 NA TGTGCCAGCTCACCAGGGGTCGGGGGGCCCCCCTCTGGAAACACCATATATTTT CASSPGVGGPPSGNTIYF
TRBJ1-2 TRBD1 TRBV5-4 NA TGTGCCAGCAGCCTACAACAGGGGAAAAACTATGGCTACACCTTC CASSLQQGKNYGYTF
TRBJ2-7 NA TRBV9 NA TGTGCCAGCAGCTTAGGTCAGGGCTACGAGCAGTACTTC CASSLGQGYEQYF
TRBJ1-1 NA TRBV5-5 medium-sized TGTGCCAGCAGCTTTACAGATTTGAACACTGAAGCTTTCTTT CASSFTDLNTEAFF
TRBJ2-7 NA TRBV5-1 NA TGCGCCAGCAGCTTGGCCTCACAGGGATCCTACGAGCAGTACTTC CASSLASQGSYEQYF
TRBJ2-5 NA TRBV27 NA TGTGCCAGCAGTTTTAACGGGAGAAAGCTCCAAGAGACCCAGTACTTC CASSFNGRKLQETQYF
TRBJ1-2 TRBD1 TRBV5-4 few TGTGCCAGCAGCCGCGGACAGGGAGGTAGCTATGGCTACACCTTC CASSRGQGGSYGYTF
TRBJ1-4 TRBD1 TRBV5-6 NA TGTGCCAGCAGGGGACAGGAGAATGAAAAACTGTTTTTT CASRGQENEKLFF
TRBJ1-1 NA TRBV19 NA TGTGCCAGTAACTCAGGGGAAGGGGTCACTGAAGCTTTCTTT CASNSGEGVTEAFF
TRBJ2-1 NA TRBV7-2 NA TGTGCCAGCAGCCCAGGGTCTCACCACAATGAGCAGTTCTTC CASSPGSHHNEQFF
TRBJ1-2 NA TRBV7-9 NA TGTGCCAGTACCTCAGGTTACTATGGCTACACCTTC CASTSGYYGYTF
TRBJ1-1 NA TRBV4-3 NA TGCGCCAGCAGCCAAGACCCCGGGGGGAACACTGAAGCTTTCTTT CASSQDPGGNTEAFF
TRBJ1-5 NA TRBV25-1 once TGTGCCAGCAGTCAACACGATCAGCCCCAGCATTTT CASSQHDQPQHF
TRBJ2-1 NA TRBV27 NA TGTGCCAGCAGTCAAAGGACAGACCTCTTGGGGCAGTTCTTC CASSQRTDLLGQFF
TRBJ2-3 NA TRBV4-3 NA TGCGCCAGCAGCCAAGTGTTGAAGGGGCCCACAGATACGCAGTATTTT CASSQVLKGPTDTQYF
TRBJ2-7 NA TRBV27 NA TGTGCCAGCAGTCTAGCAGGTGTTTGGACCTACGAGCAGTACTTC CASSLAGVWTYEQYF
TRBJ1-2 TRBD1 TRBV7-3 NA TGTGCCAGCAGACAAACAGGGGTGGCCCCCGAAGAGCACACCTTC CASRQTGVAPEEHTF
TRBJ1-2 NA TRBV19 NA TGTGCCAGTAGTATAGATCATCAGGGTGGCTATGGCTACACCTTC CASSIDHQGGYGYTF
TRBJ1-4 TRBD1 TRBV9 NA TGTGCCAGCAGCTACGGACAGGCGGGGGAAAAACTGTTTTTT CASSYGQAGEKLFF
TRBJ1-1 NA TRBV7-2 NA TGTGCCAGCAGCTTAGGACAGGCCCGGGGGGGAACTGAAGCTTTCTTT CASSLGQARGGTEAFF
TRBJ2-7 TRBD1 TRBV5-5 NA TGTGCCAGCAGCTTGACAGGGGGCGAGCAGTACTTC CASSLTGGEQYF
TRBJ2-1 TRBD2 TRBV5-1 once TGCGCCAGCAGCTTGGCCCCGGGGCTAGCGGCCTACAATGAGCAGTTCTTC CASSLAPGLAAYNEQFF
TRBJ1-4 NA TRBV25-1 NA TGTGCCAGCAGTGAATGGTCCGTGGGGGGGGGAAATGAAAAACTGTTTTTT CASSEWSVGGGNEKLFF
TRBJ2-1 NA TRBV12-3/TRBV12-4 few TGTGCCAGCGGCCGAGGACAGAACAATGAGCAGTTCTTC CASGRGQNNEQFF
TRBJ1-2 TRBD1 TRBV12-3/TRBV12-4 once TGTGCCAGCAGTTCGACAGGGGGCGGTGGCTACACCTTC CASSSTGGGGYTF
TRBJ2-6 NA TRBV10-1 once TGCGCCAGCACCCTTTGCGACAGCCCCCCCGACCTGACTTTC CASTLCDSPPDLTF
TRBJ2-4 TRBD1 TRBV15 NA TGTGCCACCTCCCAGGACAGGAACATTCAGTACTTC CATSQDRNIQYF
TRBJ2-1 NA TRBV9 NA TGTGCCAGCAGCCCCACCCCAGGACTGGATTACAATGAGCAGTTCTTC CASSPTPGLDYNEQFF
TRBJ1-6 NA TRBV6-5 few TGTGCCAGCAGGGCGGAGTTATTGGAGTCACCCCTCCACTTT CASRAELLESPLHF
TRBJ2-1 TRBD2 TRBV7-2 once TGTGCCAGCAGAGCGGGGCAGTCCTACAATGAGCAGTTCTTC CASRAGQSYNEQFF
TRBJ1-1 NA TRBV18 few TGTGCCAGCTCACCAATCGAGGGCGCTGAAGCTTTCTTT CASSPIEGAEAFF
TRBJ2-3 NA TRBV29-1 many TGCAGCGTTGAAGATCAGTGGGATACGCAGTATTTT CSVEDQWDTQYF
TRBJ2-3 TRBD1 TRBV18 NA TGTGCCAGCTCACAAACAGGGGGCCCCATCCCAGATACGCAGTATTTT CASSQTGGPIPDTQYF
TRBJ2-5 TRBD2 TRBV6-5 NA TGTGCCAGCAGTTGGGGAGCGGGGAGGGGTCAAGAGACCCAGTACTTC CASSWGAGRGQETQYF
TRBJ1-2 TRBD1 TRBV30 NA TGTGCCTGGAGTGCAGGGGGCTCGGGGGGCTACACCTTC CAWSAGGSGGYTF
TRBJ2-3 TRBD2 TRBV6-6 NA TGTGCCAGCAGTTCCCCGGCGGGGGGGAGCACAGATACGCAGTATTTT CASSSPAGGSTDTQYF
TRBJ2-7 TRBD1 TRBV11-2 few TGTGCCAGCAGCAGCCTACAGGGGGAGTGGGAGCAGTACTTC CASSSLQGEWEQYF
TRBJ2-5 NA TRBV12-5 NA TGTGCTAGTGCCACCTCCGGGGAGACCCAGTACTTC CASATSGETQYF
TRBJ1-4 NA TRBV25-1 NA TGTGCCAGCAGTTACAGGAGTGGTGAAAAACTGTTTTTT CASSYRSGEKLFF
TRBJ1-1 TRBD1 TRBV15 NA TGTGCCACCAGCAAAGGAACCCCAGGGGGGAGCACTGAAGCTTTCTTT CATSKGTPGGSTEAFF
TRBJ1-1 NA TRBV27 NA TGTGCCAGCAGCCCAGTTGTTAACACTGAAGCTTTCTTT CASSPVVNTEAFF
TRBJ1-2 TRBD1 TRBV6-6 NA TGTGCCAGCACCAGGGGGCCCTATGGCTACACCTTC CASTRGPYGYTF
TRBJ1-1 NA TRBV9 NA TGTGCCAGCAGCGGCTCGCGTGCTGAGGCTTTCTTT CASSGSRAEAFF